This T cell receptor (beta chain) was found in a study of T cells after yellow fever vaccination. As concerns this clonotype: Its antigen is not known.

The study's findings and limits: Post-booster samples contained most primary-vaccination clones (more than 95% CD4, about 90% CD8). It was the secondary response that reached its peak faster, day 5 versus 15, but it was weaker.

V was pared by 3 bases and J by 5 bases, with 13 bases between. Germline V gene sequence: CDR1 ENHRY, CDR2 SYGVKD. The CDR3 extends over 15 amino acids. Making TCR cDNA involved 5'RACE template switching, which added UMIs and a universal primer site. TCRdb re-called the 5' RACE reads with MiXCR, one entry per CDR3 protein. Of roughly 500,000 distinct CDR3 sequences in the sample, around 21% were seen once. The sample here was PBMCs, taken 15 days after the yellow fever booster vaccination. The chain has TRBV10-3 and TRBJ1-4, with D perhaps TRBD1 (5 bases). This sequence was found in a man under 40 who received the YFV17D yellow fever vaccine. CDR3 sequence (DNA): TGTGCCATCAGTGACCCGGGGGGTTTAAATGAAAAACTGTTTTTT. It specifies CAISDPGGLNEKLFF.